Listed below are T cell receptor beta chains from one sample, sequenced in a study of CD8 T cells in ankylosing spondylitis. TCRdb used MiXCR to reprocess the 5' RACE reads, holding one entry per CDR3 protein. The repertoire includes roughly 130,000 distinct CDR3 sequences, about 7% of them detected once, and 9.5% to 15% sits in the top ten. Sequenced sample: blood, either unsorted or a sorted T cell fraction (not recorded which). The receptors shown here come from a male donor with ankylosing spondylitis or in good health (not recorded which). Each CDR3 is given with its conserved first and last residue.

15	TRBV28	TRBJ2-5	CASSGNNAGTRPQDF
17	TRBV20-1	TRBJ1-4	CSAIIGGVKATNEKLFF
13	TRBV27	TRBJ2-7	CASRYSQIHEQYF
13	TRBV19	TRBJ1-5	CASSIALRQPQHF
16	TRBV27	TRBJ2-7	CASSDIGGGSSYEQYF
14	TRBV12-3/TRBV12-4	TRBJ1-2	CASSIQIQGGGYTF
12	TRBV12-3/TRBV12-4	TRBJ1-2	CASSFVGNGYTF
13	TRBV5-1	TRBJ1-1	CASSLAWYTEAFF
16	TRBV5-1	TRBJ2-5	CASSLRLAGIQETQYF
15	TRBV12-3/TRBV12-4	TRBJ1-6	CASAPHGGNNSPLHF
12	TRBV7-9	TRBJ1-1	CASSRQGVEAFF
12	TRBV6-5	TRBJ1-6	CATYAGNPPLHF
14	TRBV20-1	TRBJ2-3	CSASRVAALSTQYF
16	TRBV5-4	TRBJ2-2	CASSLSSGSHTGELFF
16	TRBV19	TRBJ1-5	CASSMIGEVSNQPQHF
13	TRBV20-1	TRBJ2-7	CSASGRSSYEQYF
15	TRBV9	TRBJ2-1	CASSEAGVTYNEQFF
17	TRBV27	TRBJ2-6	CASSWTGVGSGANVLTF
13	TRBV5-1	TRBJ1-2	CASSLGQNYGYTF
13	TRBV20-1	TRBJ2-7	CSAWDVDSYEQYF
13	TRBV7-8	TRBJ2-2	CASSLSITGELFF
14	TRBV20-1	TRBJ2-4	CSARLAGGTNIQYF
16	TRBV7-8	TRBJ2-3	CASSLRAGGFTDTQYF
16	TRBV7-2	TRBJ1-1	CASSTRQGAPVTEAFF
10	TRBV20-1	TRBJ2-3	CSAHTDTQYF
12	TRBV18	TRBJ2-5	CASSPGEETQYF
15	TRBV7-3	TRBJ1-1	CASSPGGEVKTEAFF
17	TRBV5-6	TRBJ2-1	CASSLEGTSGRSNEQFF
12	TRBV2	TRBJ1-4	CASRQGGEKLFF
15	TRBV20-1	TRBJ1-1	CSALVPVPMNTEAFF
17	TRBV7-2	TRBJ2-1	CASSPNLLAAATNEQFF
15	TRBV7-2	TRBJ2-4	CASSFLPGSKNIQYF
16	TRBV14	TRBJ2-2	CASSQVVSGNTGELFF
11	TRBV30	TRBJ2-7	CAWSDVQEQYF
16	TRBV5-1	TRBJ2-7	CASTHGGGLRSYEQYF
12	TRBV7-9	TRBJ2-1	CASSPLDNEQFF
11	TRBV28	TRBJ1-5	CASNSNQPQHF
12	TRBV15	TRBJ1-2	CATSGQGYGYTF
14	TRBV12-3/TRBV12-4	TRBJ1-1	CASSFGSGRTEAFF
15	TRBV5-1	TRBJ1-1	CASSGGQGAITEAFF
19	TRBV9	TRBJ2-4	CASSVGVSGGLGAKNIQYF
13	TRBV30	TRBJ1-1	CAWSVGRDTEAFF
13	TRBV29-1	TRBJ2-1	CSVALIVENEQFF
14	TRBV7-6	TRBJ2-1	CASSLGQGNNEQFF
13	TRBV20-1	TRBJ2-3	CSALGLGGDTQYF
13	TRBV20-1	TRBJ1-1	CSAPDYRATEAFF
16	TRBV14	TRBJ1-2	CASSQASGFVFSGYTF
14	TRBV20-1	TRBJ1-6	CSARFHRGNSPLHF
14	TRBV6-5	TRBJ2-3	CASSLAGGPDTQYF
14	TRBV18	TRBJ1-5	CASSPRDRDQPQHF
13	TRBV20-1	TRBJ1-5	CSAKIYTGVAEHF
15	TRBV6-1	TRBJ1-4	CASSLGGTDHEKLFF
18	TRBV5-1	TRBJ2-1	CASSLLPRLAGAYNEQFF
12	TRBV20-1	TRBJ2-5	CSARLGGETQYF
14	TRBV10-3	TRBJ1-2	CAISGKTGGNGYTF